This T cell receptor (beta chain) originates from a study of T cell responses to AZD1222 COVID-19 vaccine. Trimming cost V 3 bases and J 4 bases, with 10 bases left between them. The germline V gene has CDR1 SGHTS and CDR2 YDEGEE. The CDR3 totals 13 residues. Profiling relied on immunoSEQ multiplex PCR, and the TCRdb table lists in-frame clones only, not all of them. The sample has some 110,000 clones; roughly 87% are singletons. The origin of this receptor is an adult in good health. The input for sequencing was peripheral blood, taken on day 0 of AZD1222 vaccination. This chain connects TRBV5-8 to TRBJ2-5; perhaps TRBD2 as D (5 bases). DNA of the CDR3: TGTGCCAGCAGCTCGGGGAGCGTAGAGACCCAGTACTTC. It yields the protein CASSSGSVETQYF.